This TCR beta chain emerged from a study of cytomegalovirus exposure and HLA in healthy donors. The study's findings and limits: Follow-up analysis later connected one missense variant in DCLRE1C with trimming of TCR beta V- and J-genes.

For this clone: Its cognate antigen is unknown. Other DNA sequences of this sample code for an identical CDR3.

Trimming took 0 bases from V and 6 from J, leaving 7 bases between them. CDR3 length equals 13 residues. Germline loops: CDR1 SGHKS, CDR2 YYEKEE (reference sequence). This PCR relied on a set of 60 Vbeta primers and 13 Jbeta primers. The protocol was immunoSEQ multiplex PCR, while the TCRdb copy is restricted to in-frame clones and leaves out a portion. The sample yields fewer than 200,000 clones, over 65% seen once. The chain has TRBV5-5 and TRBJ1-5; D gene unclear. The sequenced sample was PBMCs. The receptor was derived from a woman in her thirties or forties in good health and CMV-seropositive. The chain's CDR3 is CASSLGSGQPQHF. DNA of the CDR3: TGTGCCAGCAGCTTGGGGAGCGGTCAGCCCCAGCATTTT.